These 29 T cell receptor beta chains share one sample of origin, sequenced in a study of blood T cell repertoires in COVID-19. Sequenced by immunoSEQ multiplex PCR; TCRdb stores in-frame clones only, minus some. The sample lists under 150,000 clones, about 80% seen once, with around 25% in the top ten. The sample consisted of peripheral blood. These receptor sequences come from a human donor in a cohort sampled during active COVID-19.

J is TRBJ1-5 and V is TRBV28; no firm D call. The CDR3 length is 16 residues. Trimming removed 2 bases at V and 0 bases at J, with 11 bases between. Germline V gene sequence: CDR1 MDHEN, CDR2 SYDVKM. The DNA of the CDR3 is TGTGCCAGCAGTTTAGGCGTAAGACATAGCAATCAGCCCCAGCATTTT. It encodes CASSLGVRHSNQPQHF. Variable domain in full (rest from reference TRBV28 and TRBJ1-5): DVKVTQSSRYLVKRTGEKVFLECVQDMDHENMFWYRQDPGLGLRLIYFSYDVKMKEKGDIPEGYSVSREKKERFSLILESASTNQTSMYLCASSLGVRHSNQPQHFGDGTRLSIL.

The table lists this clone with a few counts. The J gene is TRBJ2-6, the V gene TRBV19, with 10 bases fitting TRBD1. CDR1 and CDR2 from the germline V gene are LNHDA and SQIVND (reference sequence). V lost 5 bases to trimming and J lost 0 bases; unmatched junction nucleotides: 1. This CDR3 has 16 residues. For the CDR3, the DNA is TGTGCCAGTAGTTGGGACAGGGGCTCTGGGGCCAACGTCCTGACTTTC. It specifies CASSWDRGSGANVLTF.

This clone showed up just once. The chain employs TRBV29-1 and TRBJ2-3; 7 bases are a match to TRBD1. The CDR3 runs to 13 residues. V dropped 6 bases and J dropped 6; count of bases not matched to a gene: 9. The V gene's germline CDR1 is SQVTM and CDR2 ANQGSEA. CDR3: CSVEDRQPDTQYF. CDR3 sequence (DNA): TGCAGCGTGGAGGACAGGCAACCGGATACGCAGTATTTT.

The V call is TRBV19, the J call TRBJ1-6; TRBD1 matches at 9 bases. Looked up from germline, CDR1 is LNHDA and CDR2 is SQIVND (reference sequence). The V segment lost 5 bases and the J segment 10 bases; nucleotides outside the gene matches: 6. The CDR3 has 14 amino acids. In DNA, the CDR3 is TGTGCCAGTAGTCACAGGGGGCGCGAATCACCCCTCCACTTT. Amino acid sequence: CASSHRGRESPLHF.

The chain employs TRBV28 and TRBJ2-5; TRBD1 might be the D (5 bases). The ends were cut back, 5 bases at V and 2 bases at J, with 9 bases in the middle. This CDR3 comprises 13 residues. CDR1 and CDR2 (germline): MDHEN, SYDVKM. DNA of the CDR3: TGTGCCAGCAGTCGGACACGACAAGAGACCCAGTACTTC. Translation gives CASSRTRQETQYF.

This clone was picked up one time. The V gene is TRBV28, the J gene TRBJ1-2; D is unclear. Trimming removed 4 bases from V and 4 bases from J, with 13 bases in between. From germline, CDR1 is MDHEN and CDR2 SYDVKM. CDR3 length equals 14 residues. CDR3 sequence reads: CASSSILRAYGYTF. CDR3 in DNA: TGTGCCAGCAGTTCTATTCTCCGAGCCTATGGCTACACCTTC.

This clone was picked up a small number of times. The chain is built from TRBV2 and TRBJ2-1; no definite D call. The CDR3 extends over 13 amino acids. V was cut by 2 bases and J by 4 bases, with 6 bases left in between. Per germline, CDR1 SNHLY and CDR2 FYNNEI. The CDR3 DNA follows: TGTGCCAGCAGTGAATACTCTTACAATGAGCAGTTCTTC. It translates to CASSEYSYNEQFF.

The CDR3 sequence: CASIGGRDYGYTF. CDR3 DNA sequence: TGTGCCAGCATTGGGGGCCGGGACTATGGCTACACCTTC. The V gene is TRBV6-5, the J gene TRBJ1-2, with D tentatively TRBD1 (6 bases). The CDR3 covers 13 residues. Germline V gives CDR1 MNHEY, CDR2 SVGAGI. V lost 7 bases and J 3 bases, leaving 12 bases between the germline ends.

The chain joins TRBV4-3 to TRBJ1-5, with D uncertain. Germline assignment: CDR1 LGHNA and CDR2 YSLEER. The V and J ends lost 0 bases and 4 bases respectively, with 4 bases between them. This CDR3 is built from 13 residues. For the CDR3, the DNA is TGCGCCAGCAGCCAAGAAGAGAATCAGCCCCAGCATTTT. Protein: CASSQEENQPQHF.

This chain links TRBV5-1 with TRBJ2-7, with 8 bases lining up with TRBD1. Looked up from germline, CDR1 is SGHRS and CDR2 is YFSETQ. The V segment lost 0 bases and the J segment 5 bases; nucleotides outside the gene matches: 7. CDR3 length equals 15 residues. The CDR3 loop is CASSLGRTGKDEQYF. The CDR3, as DNA: TGCGCCAGCAGCTTGGGTAGGACAGGGAAGGACGAGCAGTACTTC.

This clone came up once. For the CDR3, the DNA is TGCAGTGCTAGTGAGGGAGACACTGAAGCTTTCTTT. Its protein is CSASEGDTEAFF. The chain uses TRBV20-1 and TRBJ1-1; no firm D call. V was clipped by 3 bases and J by 3 bases, with 8 bases between them. Germline V CDR1 and CDR2: DFQATT, SNEGSKA (reference sequence). The CDR3 contains 12 residues.

This clone was seen more than once but under ten times. V is TRBV7-6 and J is TRBJ1-1, with D perhaps matching TRBD1 (5 bases). This CDR3 comprises 16 residues. Between the trimmed V and J ends, which lost 3 bases and 0 bases, there was a span of 14 bases. Germline CDR1 SGHVS, CDR2 FNYEAQ. As DNA, the CDR3 is TGTGCCAGCAGCTTCTTAGGACACCTTATGAACACTGAAGCTTTCTTT. Translating it yields CASSFLGHLMNTEAFF.

The chain couples TRBV21-1 to TRBJ2-5; the tabulated D call, TRBD2, remains unverified against the DNA. TRBV21-1 is an annotated pseudogene. CDR3 length: 18 amino acids. The CDR3 here is CASTRRLAGGRDQETQYF. The CDR3 DNA reads TGTGCCAGCACTCGGCGACTAGCGGGAGGGCGGGACCAAGAGACCCAGTACTTC.

The CDR3 coding sequence is TGTGCCAGCAGCTTAGCAACAGCCAACACCGGGGAGCTGTTTTTT. Translated: CASSLATANTGELFF. The chain has TRBV7-9 and TRBJ2-2, with unresolved D. The CDR3 runs to 15 residues. Deletions cut 0 bases from V and 2 bases from J, with 7 bases between. The germline V gene encodes CDR1 SEHNR and CDR2 FQNEAQ (reference sequence).

This sequence joins TRBV11-3 and TRBJ2-2; TRBD2 might be the D (6 bases). There are 14 residues in the CDR3. V was pared by 10 bases and J by 0 bases, with 12 bases between. Germline values: CDR1 SGHNT, CDR2 YENEEA. As DNA, the CDR3 is TGTGCCACTAAGGAGGGGACGAACACCGGGGAGCTGTTTTTT. Translated, it gives CATKEGTNTGELFF.

The gene calls are TRBV2 and TRBJ2-1; maybe TRBD2 (6 bases). From germline, CDR1 is SNHLY and CDR2 FYNNEI. The V and J ends lost 6 bases and 6 bases respectively, with 15 bases between them. The length of the CDR3 is 14 residues. The CDR3 sequence is CASRWHLSGNEQFF. The CDR3 region has the DNA TGTGCCAGCAGATGGCACCTTAGCGGCAATGAGCAGTTCTTC.

The chain recombines TRBV4-1 with TRBJ2-1; D is possibly TRBD2 (6 bases). The V end was cut by 4 bases, the J end by 6 bases, with 19 bases between. The CDR3 totals 16 residues. Germline V gene sequence: CDR1 MGHRA, CDR2 YSYEKL. In nucleotides, the CDR3 is TGCGCCAGCAGCCCAGCAGGCGGCCCCGGGGGCAATGAGCAGTTCTTC. It yields the protein CASSPAGGPGGNEQFF.

V is TRBV6-1 and J is TRBJ1-5; TRBD1 matches 7 bases. The CDR3 extends over 17 amino acids. Germline CDR1 MNHNS, CDR2 SASEGT. After removal of 0 bases from V and 1 base from J, the junction contained 6 bases not matched to a gene. CDR3: CASSEARRQGSNQPQHF. The CDR3 DNA sequence: TGTGCCAGCAGTGAAGCACGTCGACAGGGAAGCAATCAGCCCCAGCATTTT.

The chain combines TRBV5-5 with TRBJ2-1; no clear D. Trimming cost V 6 bases and J 7 bases, with 11 bases left between them. This CDR3 is 12 amino acids long. Germline V gene lookup returns CDR1 SGHKS and CDR2 YYEKEE (reference sequence). CDR3 region: CASKRVGNEQFF. CDR3 sequence (DNA): TGTGCCAGCAAGAGAGTCGGGAATGAGCAGTTCTTC.

This clone was recorded once. The J gene is TRBJ2-3, the V gene TRBV24-1, with D possibly being TRBD1 (5 bases). The germline V gene encodes CDR1 KGHDR and CDR2 SFDVKD. The V end was cut by 4 bases, the J end by 7 bases, with 11 bases between. The CDR3 is 13 amino acids. CDR3 amino acids: CATSDTQGYTQYF. The CDR3 DNA follows: TGTGCCACCAGTGACACCCAGGGATATACGCAGTATTTT.

This chain uses TRBV5-1 with TRBJ2-7, with D possibly matching TRBD1 (6 bases). The germline V gene encodes CDR1 SGHRS and CDR2 YFSETQ. The CDR3 spans 11 residues. The V end lost 6 bases, the J end lost 6 bases, and 10 bases lay between the germline ends. The CDR3 loop reads CASKGEFEQYF. The CDR3 DNA sequence: TGCGCCAGCAAGGGGGAGTTCGAGCAGTACTTC.

The chain recombines TRBV2 with TRBJ2-1; 7 positions match TRBD1. This CDR3 region has 12 residues. V gave up 7 bases and J gave up 13 bases; unmatched junction bases: 10. Germline loops: CDR1 SNHLY, CDR2 FYNNEI. In DNA, the CDR3 is TGTGCCAGCAAGACACCCGGGACAGTCCAGTTCTTC. Its translation: CASKTPGTVQFF.

The rearrangement links TRBV30 to TRBJ2-2; 7 bases agree with TRBD1. Germline CDR1 GTSNPN, CDR2 SVGIG (reference sequence). The V and J ends lost 2 bases and 6 bases, in that order; junction bases with no gene match: 3. The CDR3 covers 13 residues. The CDR3 DNA reads TGTGCCTGGAGTCTCCAGGGGGCCGGGGAGCTGTTTTTT. Amino acids: CAWSLQGAGELFF.

The genes are TRBV7-2 and TRBJ2-5; TRBD1 aligns across 8 bases. Losses at the gene ends were 3 bases for V and 7 bases for J; bases not matched to a gene: 13. CDR1 and CDR2 (germline): SGHTA, FQGNSA. This CDR3 has 16 residues. CDR3 sequence (DNA): TGTGCCAGCAGCTTGCCTCCGGGACAGGTGCTGGGGACCCAGTACTTC. This gives the protein CASSLPPGQVLGTQYF.

The J gene is TRBJ2-5, the V gene TRBV7-2; 9 bases line up with TRBD2. The CDR3 extends over 17 amino acids. Germline V lookup: CDR1 SGHTA, CDR2 FQGNSA. The trim removed 1 base at V and 2 bases at J, leaving 8 bases unmatched. The CDR3 DNA reads TGTGCCAGCAGCTTAGGCACCCCGGCGGGGGGGCAAGAGACCCAGTACTTC. Encoded protein: CASSLGTPAGGQETQYF.

The chain is built from TRBV15 and TRBJ2-2; possible D gene TRBD1, 5 bases. This CDR3 contains 16 residues. V lost 0 bases, J lost 0 bases, and 8 bases lay in between. Germline V gene sequence: CDR1 LNHNV, CDR2 YYDKDF (reference sequence). The CDR3 nucleotides read TGTGCCACCAGCAGAGACCAGGGCGCGAACACCGGGGAGCTGTTTTTT. It codes for CATSRDQGANTGELFF.

This rearrangement joins TRBV19 to TRBJ2-1, with D hard to call. Germline CDR1 reads LNHDA; CDR2 reads SQIVND (reference sequence). The V gene lost 2 bases and the J gene lost 0 bases, with 8 bases spanning the gap. This CDR3 comprises 15 residues. CDR3 sequence (DNA): TGTGCCAGTAGTATAACCTCGAGCTCCTACAATGAGCAGTTCTTC. The encoded protein is CASSITSSSYNEQFF.

V is TRBV18 and J is TRBJ1-4; unclear D gene. CDR1 is KGHSH and CDR2 is LQKENI in the germline V gene. This CDR3 spans 14 amino acids. V lost 0 bases, J lost 8 bases, and 10 bases lay in between. The DNA for the CDR3 is TGTGCCAGCTCACCACCCGGGAGCCGAGAAAAACTGTTTTTT. Residues: CASSPPGSREKLFF.

V gene TRBV5-4 combines with J gene TRBJ1-2; weak D call: TRBD1 (6 bases). V was cut by 1 base and J by 12 bases, with 19 bases left in between. This CDR3 has 14 amino acids. Germline V gene lookup returns CDR1 SGHNT and CDR2 YYREEE (reference sequence). The CDR3 bases are TGTGCCAGCAGCTTGAAGACCGCCAAGGGGGTCGACACCTTC. Protein product: CASSLKTAKGVDTF. Looking up the rest from reference TRBV5-4 and TRBJ1-2 gives the full variable domain: ETGVTQSPTHLIKTRGQQVTLRCSSQSGHNTVSWYQQALGQGPQFIFQYYREEENGRGNFPPRFSGLQFPNYSSELNVNALELDDSALYLCASSLKTAKGVDTFGSGTRLTVV.